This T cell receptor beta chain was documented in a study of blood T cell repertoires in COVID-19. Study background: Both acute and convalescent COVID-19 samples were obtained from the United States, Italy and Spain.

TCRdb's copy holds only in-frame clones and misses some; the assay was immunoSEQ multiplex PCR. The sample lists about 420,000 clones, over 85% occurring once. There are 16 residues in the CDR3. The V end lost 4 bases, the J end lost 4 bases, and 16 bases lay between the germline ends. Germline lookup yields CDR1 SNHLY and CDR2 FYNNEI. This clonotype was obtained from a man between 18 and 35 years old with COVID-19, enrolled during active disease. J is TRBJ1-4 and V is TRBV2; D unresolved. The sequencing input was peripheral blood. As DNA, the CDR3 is TGTGCCAGCAGTGGATCGTTAGGCAGGAATAATGAAAAACTGTTTTTT. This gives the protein CASSGSLGRNNEKLFF.